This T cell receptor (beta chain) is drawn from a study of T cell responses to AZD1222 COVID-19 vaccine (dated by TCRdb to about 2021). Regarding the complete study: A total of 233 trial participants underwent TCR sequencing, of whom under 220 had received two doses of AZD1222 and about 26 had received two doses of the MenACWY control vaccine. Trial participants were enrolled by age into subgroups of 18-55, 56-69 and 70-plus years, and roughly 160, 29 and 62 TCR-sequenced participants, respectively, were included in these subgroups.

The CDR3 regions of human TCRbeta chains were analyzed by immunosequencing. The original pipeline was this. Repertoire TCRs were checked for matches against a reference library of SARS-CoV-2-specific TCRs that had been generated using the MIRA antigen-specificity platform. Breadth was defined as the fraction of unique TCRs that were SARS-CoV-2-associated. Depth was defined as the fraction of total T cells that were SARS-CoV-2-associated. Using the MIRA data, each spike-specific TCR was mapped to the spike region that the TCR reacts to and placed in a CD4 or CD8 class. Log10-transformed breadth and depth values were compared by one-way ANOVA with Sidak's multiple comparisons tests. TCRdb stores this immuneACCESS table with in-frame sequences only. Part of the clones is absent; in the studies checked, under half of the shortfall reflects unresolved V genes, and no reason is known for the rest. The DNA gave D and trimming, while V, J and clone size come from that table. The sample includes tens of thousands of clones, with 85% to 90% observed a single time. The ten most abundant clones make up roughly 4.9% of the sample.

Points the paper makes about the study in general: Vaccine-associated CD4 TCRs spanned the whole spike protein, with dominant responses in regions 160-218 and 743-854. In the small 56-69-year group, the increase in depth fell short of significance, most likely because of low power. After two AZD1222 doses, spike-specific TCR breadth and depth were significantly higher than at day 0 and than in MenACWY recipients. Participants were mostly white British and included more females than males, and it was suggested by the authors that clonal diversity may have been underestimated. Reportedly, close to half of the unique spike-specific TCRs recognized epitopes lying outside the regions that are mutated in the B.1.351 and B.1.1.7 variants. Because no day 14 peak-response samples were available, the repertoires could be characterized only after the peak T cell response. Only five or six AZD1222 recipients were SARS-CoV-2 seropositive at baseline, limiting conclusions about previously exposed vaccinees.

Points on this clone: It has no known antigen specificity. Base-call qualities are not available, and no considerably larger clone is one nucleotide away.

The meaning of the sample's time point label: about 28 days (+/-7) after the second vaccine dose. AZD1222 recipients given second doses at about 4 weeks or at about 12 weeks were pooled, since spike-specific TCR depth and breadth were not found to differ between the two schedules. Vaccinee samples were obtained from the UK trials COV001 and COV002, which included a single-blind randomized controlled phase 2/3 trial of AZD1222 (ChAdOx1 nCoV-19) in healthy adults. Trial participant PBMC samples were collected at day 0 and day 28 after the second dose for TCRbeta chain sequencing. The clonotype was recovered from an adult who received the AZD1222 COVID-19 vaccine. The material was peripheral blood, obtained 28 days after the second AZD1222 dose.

The sequenced DNA is TGTGCCAGCAGTTTATCGCGGAGGGGGACAGATACGCAGTATTTT. Its amino acids are CASSLSRRGTDTQYF. In this chain, TRBV27 is recombined with TRBJ2-3; the D assignment is uncertain and may be TRBD1 or TRBD2, with 6 bases supporting each. Its CDR3 holds 15 amino acids, cysteine through phenylalanine. Only the CDR3 region is kept as DNA, spanning 45 bases read in frame from base 1. V is shortened by 0 bases, J by 3 bases, and the region joining them spans 10 bases. CDR1 and CDR2 are drawn from the germline V gene (reference sequence): MNHEY, SMNVEV.